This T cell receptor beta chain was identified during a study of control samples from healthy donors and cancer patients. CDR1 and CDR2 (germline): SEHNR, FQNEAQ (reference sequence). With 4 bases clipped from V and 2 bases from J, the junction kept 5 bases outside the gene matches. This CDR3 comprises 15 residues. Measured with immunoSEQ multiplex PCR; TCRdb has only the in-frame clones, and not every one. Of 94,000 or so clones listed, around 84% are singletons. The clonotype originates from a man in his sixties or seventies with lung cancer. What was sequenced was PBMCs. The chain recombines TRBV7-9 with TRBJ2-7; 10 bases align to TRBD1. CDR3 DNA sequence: TGTGCCAGCAGCTCAGCCGGGACAGGGGCCTACGAGCAGTACTTC. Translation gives CASSSAGTGAYEQYF.